These T cell receptor beta chains were read from a single sample in a study of T cell changes during pregnancy in multiple sclerosis. The assay was immunoSEQ multiplex PCR, and TCRdb's table has in-frame clones only and misses some. The table lists 100,000 or so clones, 94% of them singletons. Sequencing used peripheral blood, obtained after pregnancy. The receptors derive from a female donor in good health, enrolled as a control in a pregnancy study. Both conserved end residues are part of each CDR3. A D gene is named only where the DNA matches it firmly. Only part of the rows carry a size: once, few, many, or a class if the clone is expanded.

D,J,V,size,CDR3,DNA
-,TRBJ2-7,TRBV7-9,-,CASSLVGGGGYEQYF,TGTGCCAGCAGCTTAGTTGGAGGGGGCGGGTACGAGCAGTACTTC
TRBD1,TRBJ2-7,TRBV14,once,CASSHPGQGIYEQYF,TGTGCCAGCAGCCACCCGGGACAGGGTATCTACGAGCAGTACTTC
TRBD2,TRBJ2-1,TRBV7-9,-,CASSSGTSGYNEQFF,TGTGCCAGCAGCTCGGGGACTAGCGGATACAATGAGCAGTTCTTC
TRBD1,TRBJ1-5,TRBV5-7,-,CASSGGRDRTYSNQPQHF,TGTGCCAGCAGCGGTGGAAGGGACAGAACTTATAGCAATCAGCCCCAGCATTTT
TRBD2,TRBJ2-1,TRBV30,-,CAWESGIGPYNEQFF,TGTGCCTGGGAAAGCGGGATTGGGCCCTACAATGAGCAGTTCTTC
-,TRBJ2-3,TRBV27,-,CASSYSTSTDTQYF,TGTGCCAGCAGTTATAGTACTAGCACAGATACGCAGTATTTT
TRBD1,TRBJ1-2,TRBV10-1,-,CASRSDRGNQHGYTF,TGCGCCAGCAGAAGTGACAGGGGAAATCAACATGGCTACACCTTC
TRBD2,TRBJ2-1,TRBV19,once,CASSTSGSYNEQFF,TGTGCCAGCTCGACTAGCGGGAGTTACAATGAGCAGTTCTTC
-,TRBJ2-5,TRBV2,-,CASSGQETQYF,TGTGCCAGCAGTGGTCAGGAGACCCAGTACTTC
-,TRBJ2-5,TRBV4-2,-,CASSHPALAVGETQYF,TGTGCCAGCAGCCACCCGGCACTAGCTGTCGGGGAGACCCAGTACTTC
TRBD2,TRBJ2-2,TRBV18,-,CASPLTAGGRTGELFF,TGTGCCAGCCCTTTGACGGCGGGAGGGCGAACCGGGGAGCTGTTTTTT